This T cell receptor (beta chain) was identified during a study of memory CD4+ T cells and cytomegalovirus serostatus. In the original processing: Out-of-frame sequences were removed, leaving around 2,000,000 distinct TCRbeta sequences. Profiling relied on immunoSEQ multiplex PCR, and the TCRdb table lists in-frame clones only, not all of them. The V and J calls and clone size come from that table; D and trimming were worked out from the DNA. Of some 80,000 clones in the sample, more than 70% are singletons; the top ten hold nearly 0.8%. The CDR3 has 14 amino acids. V lost 0 bases and J 3 bases, leaving 10 bases between the germline ends. Germline assignment: CDR1 SGHRS and CDR2 YFSETQ. This clone appeared once. Its antigen is currently unknown. The sort gate was single viable CD3+CD4+CD8-CD45RO+ cells for memory CD4+ T cells. Study observations and caveats: Suggested: most of the CMV-linked TCR signature lies in CD4+ memory cells.

The chain links TRBV5-1 to TRBJ2-7; D is undetermined. The TCR was taken from an adult in good health and CMV-seronegative. Sequenced: memory CD4+ T cells from blood. The CDR3 DNA sequence: TGCGCCAGCAGCTTGGCAGATACTTTCTACGAGCAGTACTTC. Encoded protein: CASSLADTFYEQYF.